This entry is about one TCR beta chain. Its matching antigen is unknown. This entry belongs to a study of T-cell reconstitution after alpha-beta-depleted transplantation in children. Whole-study findings and limits: Alpha-beta T cells about two months after transplant reportedly derived from several hundred expanded graft clones.

The TCRbeta library incorporated unique molecular identifiers. MiXCR was run by TCRdb on the PCR reads, yielding one entry per CDR3 protein. The profile covers about a million distinct CDR3 sequences, with roughly 29% appearing a single time and over 25% taken by the ten largest. The length of the CDR3 is 14 residues. The germline gives CDR1 SNHLY, CDR2 FYNNEI. The germline V and J ends were trimmed by 8 bases and 4 bases, with 18 bases remaining between them. The rearrangement uses TRBV2 and TRBJ2-7, with D perhaps matching TRBD1 (6 bases). Sequencing was performed on PBMCs, mostly from graft donor cells, taken 360 days after TCRalphabeta/CD19-depleted stem cell transplant. The TCR comes from a boy younger than two who had a stem cell transplant for SCID, so the T cells may come from the graft donor. The CDR3 nucleotides are TGTGCCAGCCTTGGGTGGACAGACAAATACGAGCAGTACTTC. Protein sequence: CASLGWTDKYEQYF.